The 10 T cell receptor beta chains below were found in one sample sequenced in a study of circulating and synovial CD4+ cells in juvenile arthritis (dated by TCRdb to 2014 to 2015). The library was prepared using the immunoSEQ multiplex PCR assay. TCRdb took over this immuneACCESS table, retaining in-frame rearrangements with V and J assigned. Such tables are incomplete; in checked studies, under half of the missing clones stem from an unresolved V gene, and the remainder is unexplained. Across this sample there are about 33,000 clones, with about 95% seen only once. More than 0.15% of the sample is held by the ten biggest clonotypes. The sample taken for sequencing was CD4+ T cells from blood. Receptors were obtained from a human donor with juvenile idiopathic arthritis.

The chain couples TRBV11-2 to TRBJ1-1; tentative D call: TRBD1 (5 bases). Looked up from germline, CDR1 is SGHAT and CDR2 is FQNNGV. This CDR3 spans 13 amino acids. V was trimmed by 5 bases and J by 5 bases, leaving 12 bases between them. The CDR3 spells CASSLTRGTEAFF. In DNA form, the CDR3 reads TGTGCCAGCAGCCTCACCCGGGGGACTGAAGCTTTCTTT.

This chain uses TRBV5-1 with TRBJ1-4, with a possible D match to TRBD1 (6 bases). This CDR3 has 15 amino acids. The V gene's germline CDR1 is SGHRS and CDR2 YFSETQ. Trimming shortened V by 3 bases and J by 7 bases, and 16 bases separated the two germline ends. CDR3 sequence: CASSSGGLGSEKLFF. The CDR3 DNA reads TGCGCCAGCAGCTCGGGGGGCTTAGGAAGTGAAAAACTGTTTTTT.

This sequence joins TRBV19 and TRBJ2-7; no firm D call. V was shortened by 4 bases and J by 2 bases, with 9 bases between the two germline ends. From germline, CDR1 is LNHDA and CDR2 SQIVND (reference sequence). The CDR3 extends over 13 amino acids. CDR3 nucleotides: TGTGCCAGTAGTACCCCCTCCGCCTACGAGCAGTACTTC. It encodes CASSTPSAYEQYF. The variable domain in full, with the rest retrieved from reference TRBV19 and TRBJ2-7, is DGGITQSPKYLFRKEGQNVTLSCEQNLNHDAMYWYRQDPGQGLRLIYYSQIVNDFQKGDIAEGYSVSREKKESFPLTVTSAQKNPTAFYLCASSTPSAYEQYFGPGTRLTVT.

The chain is built from TRBV6-1 and TRBJ2-2; the D gene is possibly TRBD1 (5 bases). The CDR3 loop spans 13 amino acids. With 4 bases removed from V and 8 bases from J, the gap between germline ends came to 11 bases. The germline CDR1 and CDR2 sequences are MNHNS and SASEGT. This CDR3 reads CASSVTGAGELFF. The CDR3 DNA follows: TGTGCCAGCAGTGTTACAGGCGCGGGGGAGCTGTTTTTT.

V and J are TRBV19 and TRBJ2-7, with D maybe TRBD1 (6 bases). The CDR3 is 11 amino acids. Trimming shortened V by 10 bases and J by 5 bases, and 12 bases separated the two germline ends. CDR1 LNHDA and CDR2 SQIVND come from the germline V gene (reference sequence). The CDR3 bases are TGTGCCACAAGACAGGAAAACGAGCAGTACTTC. Protein product: CATRQENEQYF. Based on the CDR3 plus reference TRBV19 and TRBJ2-7, the full variable domain is DGGITQSPKYLFRKEGQNVTLSCEQNLNHDAMYWYRQDPGQGLRLIYYSQIVNDFQKGDIAEGYSVSREKKESFPLTVTSAQKNPTAFYLCATRQENEQYFGPGTRLTVT.

The chain couples TRBV28 to TRBJ1-1, with a weak D call TRBD1 (6 bases). The CDR3 contains 15 residues. Germline V gene sequence: CDR1 MDHEN, CDR2 SYDVKM. Trimming took off 6 bases at V and 1 base at J, with 15 bases between the two ends. The CDR3 loop is CASRSGGGQNTEAFF. DNA of the CDR3: TGTGCCAGCAGGTCGGGGGGGGGACAGAACACTGAAGCTTTCTTT.

The chain recombines TRBV25-1 with TRBJ2-3, with 8 bases fitting TRBD2. The CDR3 spans 12 residues. The V gene's germline CDR1 is MGHDK and CDR2 SYGVNS. The V and J ends lost 10 bases and 13 bases, in that order; junction bases with no gene match: 13. The CDR3 reads CATWSAGGQEYF. DNA of the CDR3: TGTGCCACCTGGTCGGCGGGAGGCCAAGAGTATTTT.

V usage is TRBV5-1 and J usage is TRBJ1-2; TRBD1 matches at 10 bases. The CDR3 length is 16 residues. The germline V gene encodes CDR1 SGHRS and CDR2 YFSETQ. The J segment lost 5 bases and the V segment lost 5 bases, leaving 12 bases of the junction unmatched. In nucleotides, the CDR3 is TGCGCCAGCAGGACCGGGACAGGGGCCGGGAATTATGGCTACACCTTC. Its protein is CASRTGTGAGNYGYTF.

This sequence joins TRBV11-3 and TRBJ1-1, with D unclear. Germline V gene sequence: CDR1 SGHNT, CDR2 YENEEA. The germline V and J ends were trimmed by 2 bases and 3 bases, with 7 bases remaining between them. The CDR3 is made up of 13 amino acids. The CDR3 nucleotides read TGTGCCAGCAGCTTAACGGCGGACACTGAAGCTTTCTTT. Translated, it gives CASSLTADTEAFF.

This clone was seen just once. CDR3 region: CASSLTTGDGYTF. The CDR3 DNA is TGTGCCAGCAGCTTAACGACAGGAGATGGCTACACCTTC. The chain joins TRBV7-2 to TRBJ1-2; tentatively, D is TRBD1 (6 bases). V lost 2 bases to trimming and J lost 6 bases, with 10 bases between them. The CDR3 length is 13 residues. The germline V gene has CDR1 SGHTA and CDR2 FQGNSA.